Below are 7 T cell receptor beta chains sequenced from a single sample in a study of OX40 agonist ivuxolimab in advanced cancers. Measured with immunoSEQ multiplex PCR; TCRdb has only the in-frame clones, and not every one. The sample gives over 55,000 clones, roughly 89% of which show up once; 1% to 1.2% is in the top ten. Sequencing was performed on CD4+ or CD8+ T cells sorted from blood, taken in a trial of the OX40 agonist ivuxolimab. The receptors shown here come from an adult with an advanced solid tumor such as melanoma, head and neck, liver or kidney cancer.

CDR3 bases: TGCGCCAGCAGTAGAAGCGGGGGGAACACCGGGGAGCTGTTTTTT. It yields the protein CASSRSGGNTGELFF. The V call is TRBV10-2, the J call TRBJ2-2; 8 bases are shared with TRBD2. Germline V gives CDR1 WSHSY, CDR2 SAAADI. V lost 5 bases and J lost 1; bases outside the gene matches: 3. The CDR3 spans 15 residues.

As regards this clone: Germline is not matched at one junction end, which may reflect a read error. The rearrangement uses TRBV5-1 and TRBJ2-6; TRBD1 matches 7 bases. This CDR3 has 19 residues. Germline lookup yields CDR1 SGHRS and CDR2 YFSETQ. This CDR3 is CTSSSHGATGFSGANVLTF. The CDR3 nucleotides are TGCACCAGCAGCTCCCACGGCGCGACAGGGTTCTCTGGGGCCAACGTCCTGACTTTC.

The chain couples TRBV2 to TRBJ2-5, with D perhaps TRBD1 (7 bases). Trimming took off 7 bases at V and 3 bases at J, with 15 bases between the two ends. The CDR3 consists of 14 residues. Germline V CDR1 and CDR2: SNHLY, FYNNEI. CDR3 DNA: TGTGCCAGCACTGCGGGACAGAACGAAGAGACCCAGTACTTC. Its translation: CASTAGQNEETQYF.

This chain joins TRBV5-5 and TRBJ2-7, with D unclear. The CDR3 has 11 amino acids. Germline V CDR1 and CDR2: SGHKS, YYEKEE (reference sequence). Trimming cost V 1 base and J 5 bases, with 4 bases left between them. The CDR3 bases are TGTGCCAGCAGCTTGAAGCACGAGCAGTACTTC. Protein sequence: CASSLKHEQYF.

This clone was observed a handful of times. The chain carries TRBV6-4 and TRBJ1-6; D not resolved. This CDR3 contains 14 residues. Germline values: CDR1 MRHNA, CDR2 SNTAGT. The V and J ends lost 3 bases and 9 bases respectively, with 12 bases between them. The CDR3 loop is CASSDTSLGSPLHF. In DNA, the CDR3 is TGTGCCAGCAGTGATACATCCCTTGGTTCACCCCTCCACTTT.

The CDR3 loop reads CASSLVGQGREKLFF. In DNA form, the CDR3 reads TGTGCCAGCAGCTTGGTGGGGCAGGGTCGAGAAAAACTGTTTTTT. The chain uses TRBV5-6 and TRBJ1-4; D might be TRBD1 (5 bases). The V and J ends lost 0 bases and 8 bases respectively, with 14 bases between them. The CDR3 has 15 amino acids. In germline, CDR1 is SGHDT, CDR2 YYEEEE.

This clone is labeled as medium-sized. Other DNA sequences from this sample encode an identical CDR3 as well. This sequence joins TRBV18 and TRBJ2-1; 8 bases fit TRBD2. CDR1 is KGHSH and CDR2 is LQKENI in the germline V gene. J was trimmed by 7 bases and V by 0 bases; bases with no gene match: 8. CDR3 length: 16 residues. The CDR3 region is CASSPPSSGGGNEQFF. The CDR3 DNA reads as TGTGCCAGCTCACCACCTAGCAGCGGGGGAGGTAATGAGCAGTTCTTC.